Listed below are T cell receptor beta chains from one sample, sequenced in a study of blood T cell repertoires in COVID-19. Profiled with immunoSEQ multiplex PCR; TCRdb holds only in-frame clones, not every one. This table holds 330,000 or so clones, about 87% found once. The sequenced material came from peripheral blood. Every receptor here comes from a man in his thirties or forties with COVID-19, enrolled during active disease. Each CDR3 is given with its conserved first and last residue. The order of the fields is V gene, D gene, J gene, clone size, CDR3 protein, CDR3 DNA. The D gene is left open where the match is weak. Clone size is given for some rows only: seen once, a few or many times, or a class if the clone is expanded.

v_call: TRBV2; d_call: TRBD1; j_call: TRBJ1-4; clone_size: -; cdr3_aa: CASSLQGDTNEKLFF; cdr3_nt: TGTGCCAGCAGCTTACAGGGGGATACTAATGAAAAACTGTTTTTT
v_call: TRBV19; d_call: -; j_call: TRBJ2-7; clone_size: -; cdr3_aa: CASSIAGGYEQYF; cdr3_nt: TGTGCCAGTAGTATAGCGGGCGGGTACGAGCAGTACTTC
v_call: TRBV10-3; d_call: TRBD1; j_call: TRBJ1-2; clone_size: -; cdr3_aa: CAIRLTRQGEYYGYTF; cdr3_nt: TGTGCCATCAGACTCACCCGACAGGGCGAGTACTATGGCTACACCTTC
v_call: TRBV10-3; d_call: -; j_call: TRBJ2-2; clone_size: -; cdr3_aa: CAISESGTKNTGELFF; cdr3_nt: TGTGCCATCAGTGAATCCGGGACAAAGAACACCGGGGAGCTGTTTTTT
v_call: TRBV5-6; d_call: TRBD1; j_call: TRBJ1-2; clone_size: -; cdr3_aa: CASSLIQGAPGYTF; cdr3_nt: TGTGCCAGCAGCTTGATACAGGGGGCGCCTGGCTACACCTTC
v_call: TRBV11-2; d_call: TRBD1; j_call: TRBJ2-7; clone_size: -; cdr3_aa: CASSSRQGATGEQYF; cdr3_nt: TGTGCCAGCAGCTCACGACAGGGCGCTACGGGGGAGCAGTACTTC
v_call: TRBV27; d_call: TRBD1; j_call: TRBJ2-1; clone_size: -; cdr3_aa: CASRDRVFYEQFF; cdr3_nt: TGTGCCAGCAGGGACAGGGTATTCTATGAGCAGTTCTTC
v_call: TRBV24-1; d_call: -; j_call: TRBJ2-5; clone_size: -; cdr3_aa: CATSAGGTAGVETQYF; cdr3_nt: TGTGCCACCAGTGCTGGCGGGACGGCGGGCGTGGAGACCCAGTACTTC
v_call: TRBV3-1/TRBV3-2; d_call: TRBD1; j_call: TRBJ2-7; clone_size: -; cdr3_aa: CASSRSGTVTIYEQYF; cdr3_nt: TGTGCCAGCAGCCGTTCCGGGACAGTGACAATCTACGAGCAGTACTTC
v_call: TRBV19; d_call: TRBD1; j_call: TRBJ2-1; clone_size: few; cdr3_aa: CASSVQGVNEQFF; cdr3_nt: TGTGCCAGTAGTGTACAGGGGGTAAATGAGCAGTTCTTC
v_call: TRBV6-1; d_call: TRBD1; j_call: TRBJ1-1; clone_size: many; cdr3_aa: CASSDSDRASAEAFF; cdr3_nt: TGTGCCAGCAGTGATTCGGACAGGGCTTCAGCTGAAGCTTTCTTT
v_call: TRBV4-1; d_call: TRBD1; j_call: TRBJ2-6; clone_size: -; cdr3_aa: CASSPGTGLSGANVLTF; cdr3_nt: TGCGCCAGCAGCCCCGGGACAGGCCTCTCTGGGGCCAACGTCCTGACTTTC
v_call: TRBV11-2; d_call: -; j_call: TRBJ2-7; clone_size: -; cdr3_aa: CASGRTENSYEQYF; cdr3_nt: TGTGCCAGCGGTCGGACAGAAAACTCCTACGAGCAGTACTTC
v_call: TRBV27; d_call: TRBD2; j_call: TRBJ2-1; clone_size: -; cdr3_aa: CASQTGTSGNNEQFF; cdr3_nt: TGTGCCAGCCAGACCGGGACTAGCGGGAACAATGAGCAGTTCTTC
v_call: TRBV7-2; d_call: TRBD2; j_call: TRBJ2-4; clone_size: -; cdr3_aa: CASSAYPGLAGKNIQYF; cdr3_nt: TGTGCCAGCAGCGCCTATCCGGGACTAGCGGGGAAAAACATTCAGTACTTC
v_call: TRBV7-2; d_call: TRBD1; j_call: TRBJ1-2; clone_size: -; cdr3_aa: CASSTGDLRFGYTF; cdr3_nt: TGTGCCAGCAGCACAGGGGACCTCCGCTTTGGCTACACCTTC
v_call: TRBV6-6; d_call: TRBD2; j_call: TRBJ2-1; clone_size: -; cdr3_aa: CASRLAGSNEQFF; cdr3_nt: TGTGCCAGCAGACTAGCGGGCTCCAATGAGCAGTTCTTC
v_call: TRBV10-1; d_call: -; j_call: TRBJ1-6; clone_size: -; cdr3_aa: CASSWRNYNSPLHF; cdr3_nt: TGCGCCAGCAGTTGGCGGAACTATAATTCACCCCTCCACTTT